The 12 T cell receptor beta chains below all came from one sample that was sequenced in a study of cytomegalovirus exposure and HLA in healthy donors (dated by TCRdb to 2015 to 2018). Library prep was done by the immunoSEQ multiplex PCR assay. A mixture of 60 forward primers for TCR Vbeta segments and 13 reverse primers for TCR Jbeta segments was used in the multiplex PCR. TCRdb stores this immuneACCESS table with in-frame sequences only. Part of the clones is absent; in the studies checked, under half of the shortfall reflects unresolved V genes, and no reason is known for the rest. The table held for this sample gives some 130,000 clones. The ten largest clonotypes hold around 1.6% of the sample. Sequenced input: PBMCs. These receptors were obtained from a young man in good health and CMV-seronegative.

CDR3 loop: CASSLINLNTGELFF. CDR3 bases: TGTGCCAGCAGTTTAATCAACTTGAACACCGGGGAGCTGTTTTTT. The chain carries TRBV27 and TRBJ2-2; no clear D gene. Per the germline V gene, CDR1 is MNHEY and CDR2 is SMNVEV (reference sequence). There are 15 residues in the CDR3. The V end was cut by 2 bases, the J end by 1 base, with 8 bases between.

CDR3 amino acids: CASSQEVGTGANVLTF. CDR3 in DNA: TGCGCCAGCAGCCAAGAGGTCGGGACTGGGGCCAACGTCCTGACTTTC. The chain has TRBV4-3 and TRBJ2-6; perhaps TRBD2 as D (5 bases). CDR1 and CDR2 (germline): LGHNA, YSLEER. Trimming left V 0 bases short and J 2 bases short, with 8 bases between. This CDR3 has 16 residues.

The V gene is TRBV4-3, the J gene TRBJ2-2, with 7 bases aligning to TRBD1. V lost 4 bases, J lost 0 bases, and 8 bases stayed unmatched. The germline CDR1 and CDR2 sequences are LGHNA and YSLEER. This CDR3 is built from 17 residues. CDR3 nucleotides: TGCGCCAGCAGCCCAGGGACAGCGGTCGCGAACACCGGGGAGCTGTTTTTT. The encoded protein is CASSPGTAVANTGELFF.

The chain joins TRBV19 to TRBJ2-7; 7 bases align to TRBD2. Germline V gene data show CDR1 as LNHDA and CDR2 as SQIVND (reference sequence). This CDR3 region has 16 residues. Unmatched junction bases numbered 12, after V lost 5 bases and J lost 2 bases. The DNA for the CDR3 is TGTGCCAGTAGTCCCCCCGGCAGAAGCGGGGCCTACGAGCAGTACTTC. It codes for CASSPPGRSGAYEQYF.

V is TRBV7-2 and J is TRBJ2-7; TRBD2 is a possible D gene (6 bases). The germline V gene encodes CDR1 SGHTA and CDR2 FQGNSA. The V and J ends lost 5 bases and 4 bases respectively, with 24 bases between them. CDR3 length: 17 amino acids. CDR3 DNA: TGTGCCAGCAGCCTCCTTCCCCCGGGGGTCCTAGGGTACGAGCAGTACTTC. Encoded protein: CASSLLPPGVLGYEQYF.

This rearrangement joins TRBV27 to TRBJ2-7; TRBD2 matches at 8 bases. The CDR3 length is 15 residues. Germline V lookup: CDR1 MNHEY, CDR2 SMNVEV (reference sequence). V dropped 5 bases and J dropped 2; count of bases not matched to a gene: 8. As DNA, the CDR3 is TGTGCCAGCAGTCCACGGGGGGGCCTGACCTACGAGCAGTACTTC. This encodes CASSPRGGLTYEQYF.

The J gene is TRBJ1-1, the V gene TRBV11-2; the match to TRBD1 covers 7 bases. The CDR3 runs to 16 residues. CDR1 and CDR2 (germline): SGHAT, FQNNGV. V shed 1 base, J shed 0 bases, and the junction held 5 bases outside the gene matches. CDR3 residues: CASSLGQGLMNTEAFF. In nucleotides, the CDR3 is TGTGCCAGCAGCTTAGGACAGGGCCTCATGAACACTGAAGCTTTCTTT.

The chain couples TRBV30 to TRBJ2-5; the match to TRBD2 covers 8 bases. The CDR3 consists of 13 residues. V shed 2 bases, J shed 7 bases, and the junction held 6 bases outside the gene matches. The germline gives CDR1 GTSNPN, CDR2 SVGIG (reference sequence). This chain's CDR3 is CAWSYARGGTQYF. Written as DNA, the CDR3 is TGTGCCTGGAGTTACGCCCGGGGGGGGACCCAGTACTTC.

In nucleotides, the CDR3 is TGCGCCAGCAGCCAACGGACAGGAGAAAAACTGTTTTTT. It codes for CASSQRTGEKLFF. The chain has TRBV4-3 and TRBJ1-4, with 7 bases identical to TRBD1. The germline gives CDR1 LGHNA, CDR2 YSLEER. The CDR3 contains 13 residues. V shed 2 bases and J 8 bases; nucleotides not matched to a gene: 2.

Here the CDR3 DNA reads TGTGCCAGCATCATGACAGCCATGAACACTGAAGCTTTCTTT. Residues: CASIMTAMNTEAFF. The V gene is TRBV28, the J gene TRBJ1-1; D possibly corresponds to TRBD1 (5 bases). CDR1 MDHEN and CDR2 SYDVKM come from the germline V gene. V lost 7 bases, J lost 0 bases, and 12 bases lay in between. This CDR3 is 14 amino acids long.

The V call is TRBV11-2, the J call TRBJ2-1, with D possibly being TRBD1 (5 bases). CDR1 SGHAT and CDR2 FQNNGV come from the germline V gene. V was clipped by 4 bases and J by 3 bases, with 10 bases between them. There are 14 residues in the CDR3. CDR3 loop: CASSSRGNYNEQFF. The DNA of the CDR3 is TGTGCCAGCAGCTCAAGGGGTAACTACAATGAGCAGTTCTTC.

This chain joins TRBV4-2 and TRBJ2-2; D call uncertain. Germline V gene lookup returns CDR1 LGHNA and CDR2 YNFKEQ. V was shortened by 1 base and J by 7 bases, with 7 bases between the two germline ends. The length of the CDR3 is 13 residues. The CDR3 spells CASSQVGGGELFF. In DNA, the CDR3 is TGTGCCAGCAGCCAAGTCGGCGGCGGGGAGCTGTTTTTT.